Reported below is one T cell receptor (beta chain). The trim removed 1 base at V and 7 bases at J, leaving 15 bases unmatched. CDR3 length: 20 amino acids. Germline V gene sequence: CDR1 SGHTA, CDR2 FQGTGA. These data are taken from a study of cytomegalovirus exposure and HLA in healthy donors. This PCR relied on a set of 60 Vbeta primers and 13 Jbeta primers. TCRdb's table, derived via immunoSEQ multiplex PCR, lists solely in-frame clones and lacks some. This sample has 150,000 to 200,000 clones, with 70% to 80% found just once. This receptor was taken from a male donor in good health and CMV-seronegative. The gene calls are TRBV7-3 and TRBJ2-1; 14 nucleotides line up with TRBD2. The sample consisted of PBMCs. CDR3 bases: TGTGCCAGCAGCTTAATCCGACTAGCGGGAGGGCCGGGGGGATGGAATGAGCAGTTCTTC. Residues: CASSLIRLAGGPGGWNEQFF. Combining the CDR3 with reference TRBV7-3 and TRBJ2-1 gives the whole variable domain GAGVSQTPSNKVTEKGKYVELRCDPISGHTALYWYRQSLGQGPEFLIYFQGTGAADDSGLPNDRFFAVRPEGSVSTLKIQRTERGDSAVYLCASSLIRLAGGPGGWNEQFFGPGTRLTVL.